This TCR beta chain was observed in a study of blood T cell repertoires in COVID-19. Germline CDR1 reads LNHDA; CDR2 reads SQIVND (reference sequence). J was trimmed by 9 bases and V by 5 bases; bases with no gene match: 9. The CDR3 runs 14 residues. Measured with immunoSEQ multiplex PCR; TCRdb has only the in-frame clones, and not every one. The sample records around 280,000 clones, roughly 89% being singletons. Specimen: PBMCs or T cells enriched from blood (not recorded which). This TCR derives from a woman aged 40 to 50 who had recovered from COVID-19. The rearrangement uses TRBV19 and TRBJ2-1, with 8 bases that match TRBD2. For the CDR3, the DNA is TGTGCCAGTAGTGCCCCCGGGACTAGGGCTGAGCAGTTCTTC. Residues: CASSAPGTRAEQFF.